These 26 T cell receptor beta chains were sequenced from one sample in a study of quantifying T cell responses using KT2 cells. Study overall: Reverse transcription used primers in the TCR alpha and beta constant regions.

An oligo carrying a UMI was ligated to the cDNA 3' end. An equimolar mix of RC1.1 and RC1.2 primed the beta chain across TRBC1 and TRBC2. TCRdb recomputed calls from the UMI-ligation and nested PCR reads with MiXCR, one row per CDR3 protein. This table holds approximately 50,000 distinct CDR3 sequences, around 10% found once. Sequencing used PBMCs spiked with cells of the T cell clone KT2. Source of these receptors: a human donor.

This chain joins TRBV24-1 and TRBJ1-5, with D unresolved. V was shortened by 3 bases and J by 0 bases, with 5 bases between the two germline ends. The CDR3 spans 14 residues. Germline V gene lookup returns CDR1 KGHDR and CDR2 SFDVKD. CDR3 amino acids: CATSDPYSNQPQHF. In DNA, the CDR3 is TGTGCCACCAGTGATCCATATAGCAATCAGCCCCAGCATTTT.

The genes are TRBV9 and TRBJ1-5; D is ambiguous. Per the germline V gene, CDR1 is SGDLS and CDR2 is YYNGEE. V was clipped by 3 bases and J by 1 base, with 8 bases between them. This CDR3 region has 14 residues. CDR3 DNA: TGTGCCAGCAGCGAGAGTCTAAGCAATCAGCCCCAGCATTTT. This translates into CASSESLSNQPQHF. Full variable domain (missing parts from reference TRBV9 and TRBJ1-5): DSGVTQTPKHLITATGQRVTLRCSPRSGDLSVYWYQQSLDQGLQFLIQYYNGEERAKGNILERFSAQQFPDLHSELNLSSLELGDSALYFCASSESLSNQPQHFGDGTRLSIL.

This clonotype was recorded many times. This rearrangement joins TRBV20-1 to TRBJ2-1; TRBD2 matches 15 bases. The CDR3 is 22 residues long. V shed 2 bases, J shed 0 bases, and the junction held 17 bases outside the gene matches. Germline values: CDR1 DFQATT, CDR2 SNEGSKA (reference sequence). DNA for the CDR3: TGCAGTGCTAGAAAGGTGGGACTAGCGGGAGGAAGTTTTTCCCGCTCCTACAATGAGCAGTTCTTC. Its protein product is CSARKVGLAGGSFSRSYNEQFF.

This clonotype was found a few times. The rearrangement joins TRBV5-1 to TRBJ2-3; D gene ambiguous. The V gene lost 2 bases and the J gene lost 0 bases, with 4 bases spanning the gap. The V gene's germline CDR1 is SGHRS and CDR2 YFSETQ. The CDR3 has 13 amino acids. CDR3 sequence: CASSLGSTDTQYF. The CDR3 bases are TGCGCCAGCAGCTTAGGCAGCACAGATACGCAGTATTTT. The full variable domain, in which reference TRBV5-1 and TRBJ2-3 provide the parts outside the CDR3, is KAGVTQTPRYLIKTRGQQVTLSCSPISGHRSVSWYQQTPGQGLQFLFEYFSETQRNKGNFPGRFSGRQFSNSRSEMNVSTLELGDSALYLCASSLGSTDTQYFGPGTRLTVL.

The V call is TRBV4-1, the J call TRBJ1-3, with D perhaps matching TRBD1 (5 bases). Trimming stripped 2 bases from V and 0 bases from J, with 17 bases between. The CDR3 is 18 residues long. Germline-derived CDR1 and CDR2 are MGHRA and YSYEKL. The CDR3 spells CASSQWPGAIISGNTIYF. CDR3 DNA: TGCGCCAGCAGCCAATGGCCCGGGGCCATCATCTCTGGAAACACCATATATTTT.

As to this clonotype: A junction boundary mismatches the germline segment, possibly from a read error. The chain couples TRBV20-1 to TRBJ1-6, with TRBD1 identical over 9 bases. The CDR3 runs to 15 residues. The germline V gene has CDR1 DFQATT and CDR2 SNEGSKA (reference sequence). CDR3 DNA sequence: TGCAGTGCTAGATTGGACAGGGGTTTTTCTTCACCCTTCCACTTT. Its protein product is CSARLDRGFSSPFHF.

In this sample, this clonotype turned up many times. The chain recombines TRBV5-4 with TRBJ2-5, with D possibly TRBD2 on 5 matching bases. CDR1 SGHNT and CDR2 YYREEE come from the germline V gene (reference sequence). This CDR3 spans 14 amino acids. V was trimmed by 2 bases and J by 0 bases, leaving 8 bases between them. DNA for the CDR3: TGTGCCAGCAGCTTAGCGGCGGACCAAGAGACCCAGTACTTC. This translates into CASSLAADQETQYF.

The sample holds a few counts of this clonotype. V is TRBV7-3 and J is TRBJ2-3; 12 bases are a match to TRBD2. V was clipped by 4 bases and J by 7 bases; unmatched bases: 3. CDR1 and CDR2 (germline): SGHTA, FQGTGA. CDR3 length: 14 amino acids. CDR3 sequence reads: CASSSGLAGNTQYF. The DNA for the CDR3 is TGTGCCAGCAGCTCCGGACTAGCGGGGAATACGCAGTATTTT.

This clonotype was detected ten times or more. This rearrangement joins TRBV29-1 to TRBJ2-3; 11 bases map to TRBD2. CDR1 and CDR2 (germline): SQVTM, ANQGSEA. This CDR3 comprises 11 residues. The CDR3, as DNA: TGCAACGGACTAGCGGGAGATACGCAGTATTTT. Translation: CNGLAGDTQYF.

This clonotype was detected ten times or more. This chain uses TRBV19 with TRBJ2-2; 8 positions match TRBD1. The CDR3 has 17 residues. With V trimmed by 5 bases and J by 3 bases, 11 bases remained unmatched. Germline V gene sequence: CDR1 LNHDA, CDR2 SQIVND (reference sequence). The CDR3 nucleotides read TGTGCCAGTAGTGCCCGATACGGGACAGGAGACACCGGGGAGCTGTTTTTT. Translation gives CASSARYGTGDTGELFF.

The rearrangement joins TRBV29-1 to TRBJ2-7; TRBD1 is a possible D gene (6 bases). Trimming stripped 6 bases from V and 1 base from J, with 13 bases between. The CDR3 contains 13 residues. Germline lookup yields CDR1 SQVTM and CDR2 ANQGSEA. For the CDR3, the DNA is TGCAGCGTATTCGACAGGACTTCCTACGAGCAGTACTTC. Translation: CSVFDRTSYEQYF.

This clonotype was picked up many times. The rearrangement links TRBV3-1 to TRBJ2-5; 10 bases are shared with TRBD2. Germline assignment: CDR1 LGHDT and CDR2 YNNKEL (reference sequence). Germline trimming cut 0 bases from V and 3 bases from J; bases unmatched to any gene: 4. The CDR3 loop spans 16 amino acids. CDR3: CASSQDTSGVKETQYF. For the CDR3, the DNA is TGTGCCAGCAGCCAAGATACTAGCGGGGTTAAAGAGACCCAGTACTTC.

The V gene is TRBV28, the J gene TRBJ1-5, with TRBD1 as a possible D gene (5 bases). The V and J ends lost 7 bases and 3 bases respectively, with 10 bases between them. The CDR3 extends over 13 amino acids. CDR1 MDHEN and CDR2 SYDVKM come from the germline V gene. The CDR3 nucleotides are TGTGCCAGCACTAAACAGGTCAATCAGCCCCAGCATTTT. Protein product: CASTKQVNQPQHF. Combining the CDR3 with reference TRBV28 and TRBJ1-5 gives the whole variable domain DVKVTQSSRYLVKRTGEKVFLECVQDMDHENMFWYRQDPGLGLRLIYFSYDVKMKEKGDIPEGYSVSREKKERFSLILESASTNQTSMYLCASTKQVNQPQHFGDGTRLSIL.

This clonotype was seen a few times. J is TRBJ2-1 and V is TRBV12-3 or TRBV12-4; 7 bases map to TRBD1. The V gene end was trimmed by 1 base and the J gene end by 4 bases; junction bases not matched to a gene: 7. The CDR3 is made up of 16 amino acids. CDR3 region: CASSLGNRGGYNEQFF. In DNA form, the CDR3 reads TGTGCCAGCAGTTTAGGAAACAGGGGTGGGTACAATGAGCAGTTCTTC.

This clonotype was picked up a small number of times. J is TRBJ2-7 and V is TRBV6-2 or TRBV6-3; 9 bases align to TRBD2. With 2 bases clipped from V and 2 bases from J, the junction kept 7 bases outside the gene matches. This CDR3 comprises 16 residues. CDR1 and CDR2 (germline): MNHEY, SVGEGT. The CDR3 loop is CASSYALAGVPYEQYF. CDR3 DNA sequence: TGTGCCAGCAGTTACGCCTTAGCGGGAGTTCCCTACGAGCAGTACTTC.

This clonotype was observed many times. The chain combines TRBV10-2 with TRBJ2-6, with 9 bases fitting TRBD1. Germline V CDR1 and CDR2: WSHSY, SAAADI. The CDR3 extends over 16 amino acids. J gave up 4 bases and V 3 bases, and 4 bases lay outside the gene matches. CDR3 loop: CASSDYRGLGANVLTF. The CDR3 DNA is TGCGCCAGCAGTGACTACAGGGGGCTCGGGGCCAACGTCCTGACTTTC.

This clonotype was detected only a few times. In DNA, the CDR3 is TGTGCCACCAGTGGGGCAGCCTACAATGAGCAGTTCTTC. Translation gives CATSGAAYNEQFF. The rearrangement uses TRBV24-1 and TRBJ2-1, with D hard to call. CDR1 and CDR2 from the germline V gene are KGHDR and SFDVKD. CDR3 size: 13 residues. V lost 5 bases and J lost 2, with 6 bases in between.

V is TRBV20-1 and J is TRBJ2-1, with TRBD1 matching over 9 bases. This CDR3 contains 16 residues. Germline CDR1 is DFQATT and CDR2 is SNEGSKA (reference sequence). Unmatched junction bases numbered 12, after V lost 3 bases and J lost 6 bases. The CDR3 nucleotides read TGCAGTGCTAGTGTACCCGGGACAGGGATACTCAATGAGCAGTTCTTC. The encoded protein is CSASVPGTGILNEQFF.

In this sample, this clonotype turned up many times. This chain joins TRBV28 and TRBJ2-2, with D maybe TRBD2 (6 bases). CDR3 size: 17 residues. Germline-derived CDR1 and CDR2 are MDHEN and SYDVKM. Trimming removed 3 bases from V and 5 bases from J, with 19 bases in between. The CDR3 loop is CASSLDQGGSVTGELFF. For the CDR3, the DNA is TGTGCCAGCAGTTTGGACCAGGGAGGATCTGTAACCGGGGAGCTGTTTTTT.

For this clonotype: One end of the junction varies from germline; a read error may be responsible. V gene TRBV3-1 combines with J gene TRBJ2-4; D call uncertain. CDR3 length: 15 amino acids. Germline-derived CDR1 and CDR2 are LGHDT and YNNKEL (reference sequence). The CDR3 nucleotides read TGTGCCAGCAGCCAAGATCGGCAATTAGGGTCCAGTCTGTTATTC. It codes for CASSQDRQLGSSLLF.

Only a few counts were recorded for this clonotype. The V call is TRBV10-3, the J call TRBJ2-5, with D maybe TRBD1 (5 bases). This CDR3 contains 14 residues. Germline values: CDR1 ENHRY, CDR2 SYGVKD. V shed 8 bases and J shed 0 bases, with 13 bases lying between them. The chain's CDR3 is CAIGAATYQETQYF. For the CDR3, the DNA is TGTGCCATCGGGGCGGCCACCTACCAAGAGACCCAGTACTTC.

In this sample, this clonotype turned up a few times. The genes are TRBV29-1 and TRBJ1-4, with 7 bases lining up with TRBD1. With 6 bases clipped from V and 7 bases from J, the junction kept 5 bases outside the gene matches. The length of the CDR3 is 12 residues. Looked up from germline, CDR1 is SQVTM and CDR2 is ANQGSEA. The CDR3 protein is CSVSHRGEKLFF. The DNA of the CDR3 is TGCAGCGTATCTCACAGGGGTGAAAAACTGTTTTTT. The full variable domain, with the rest looked up from reference TRBV29-1 and TRBJ1-4, is SAVISQKPSRDICQRGTSLTIQCQVDSQVTMMFWYRQQPGQSLTLIATANQGSEATYESGFVIDKFPISRPNLTFSTLTVSNMSPEDSSIYLCSVSHRGEKLFFGSGTQLSVL.

The rearrangement uses TRBV5-5 and TRBJ2-7; 10 nucleotides match TRBD2. The germline CDR1 and CDR2 sequences are SGHKS and YYEKEE (reference sequence). The CDR3 spans 16 residues. After removal of 4 bases from V and 2 bases from J, the junction contained 9 bases not matched to a gene. The CDR3 region is CASSPFRLAGAYEQYF. The CDR3 bases are TGTGCCAGCAGCCCGTTTAGGCTAGCGGGAGCCTACGAGCAGTACTTC.

This clonotype was detected a few times. CDR3 loop: CATSFTSGRADEQFF. The CDR3 nucleotides are TGTGCCACCAGCTTCACTAGCGGGAGGGCGGATGAGCAGTTCTTC. The chain couples TRBV15 to TRBJ2-1, with 13 nucleotides matching TRBD2. CDR1 LNHNV and CDR2 YYDKDF come from the germline V gene (reference sequence). The CDR3 is 15 amino acids. Trimming at V came to 5 bases and at J to 8 bases, leaving 6 bases not matched to a gene.

The CDR3 DNA is TGTGCCAGTAGTCCCTCCGGGACTAGCGGGAGGGTCTCCTACAATGAGCAGTTCTTC. It translates to CASSPSGTSGRVSYNEQFF. This chain uses TRBV19 with TRBJ2-1, with 16 positions matching TRBD2. Losses at the gene ends were 5 bases for V and 0 bases for J; bases not matched to a gene: 7. This CDR3 spans 19 amino acids. The germline gives CDR1 LNHDA, CDR2 SQIVND (reference sequence).

This chain connects TRBV5-6 to TRBJ2-2; unclear D gene. The CDR3 loop spans 16 amino acids. The V end was cut by 1 base, the J end by 5 bases, with 15 bases between. Germline V gene lookup returns CDR1 SGHDT and CDR2 YYEEEE. The CDR3 sequence is CASSLWSGERTGELFF. The CDR3 DNA is TGTGCCAGCAGCTTGTGGTCGGGCGAACGGACCGGGGAGCTGTTTTTT.